The 27 T cell receptor beta chains given below trace back to one sample, sequenced in a study of blood T cell repertoires in COVID-19. Sequencing was performed with immunoSEQ multiplex PCR; in TCRdb, only in-frame clones are kept and a portion is missing. This table has about 230,000 clones, under 90% appearing once. Sequencing was performed on PBMCs or T cells enriched from blood (not recorded which). The receptors shown here come from a man aged 55 to 69 who had recovered from COVID-19.

V is TRBV11-3 and J is TRBJ2-1, with 10 bases identical to TRBD2. The CDR3 spans 15 residues. From germline, CDR1 is SGHNT and CDR2 YENEEA. The V gene end was trimmed by 5 bases and the J gene end by 8 bases; junction bases not matched to a gene: 9. The CDR3 DNA reads as TGTGCCAGCAGCACCGGAAAGCGGGGGGGCCATGAGCAGTTCTTC. Its protein product is CASSTGKRGGHEQFF. Variable domain in full (rest from reference TRBV11-3 and TRBJ2-1): EAGVVQSPRYKIIEKKQPVAFWCNPISGHNTLYWYLQNLGQGPELLIRYENEEAVDDSQLPKDRFSAERLKGVDSTLKIQPAELGDSAVYLCASSTGKRGGHEQFFGPGTRLTVL.

V is TRBV10-3 and J is TRBJ1-2; 9 nucleotides line up with TRBD1. The V gene's germline CDR1 is ENHRY and CDR2 SYGVKD. The CDR3 loop spans 15 amino acids. J lost 6 bases, V lost 2 bases, and 7 bases had no gene match. The CDR3 reads CAISEVQGASDGYTF. The CDR3 DNA reads TGTGCCATCAGTGAGGTACAGGGGGCGAGTGATGGCTACACCTTC.

This chain connects TRBV14 to TRBJ1-5; no clear D gene. The germline CDR1 and CDR2 sequences are SGHDN and FVKESK. CDR3 length: 12 residues. Between the trimmed V and J ends, which lost 5 bases and 2 bases, there was a span of 4 bases. The CDR3 bases are TGTGCCAGCAGCAGAGGCAATCAGCCCCAGCATTTT. Residues: CASSRGNQPQHF.

The V gene is TRBV10-3, the J gene TRBJ1-2; D remains ambiguous. The V end lost 2 bases, the J end lost 8 bases, and 12 bases lay between the germline ends. Germline V gene data show CDR1 as ENHRY and CDR2 as SYGVKD. This CDR3 comprises 13 residues. This chain's CDR3 is CAISEGPVGGYTF. The CDR3, as DNA: TGTGCCATCAGTGAGGGGCCAGTTGGGGGCTACACCTTC.

The chain uses TRBV11-2 and TRBJ2-3; possible D gene TRBD1, 6 bases. The CDR3 runs 15 residues. Germline values: CDR1 SGHAT, CDR2 FQNNGV. V was clipped by 5 bases and J by 0 bases, with 12 bases between them. The CDR3 region is CASSRQVTSTDTQYF. The CDR3 DNA sequence: TGTGCCAGCAGCCGACAGGTCACTAGCACAGATACGCAGTATTTT.

This clone was picked up a small number of times. J is TRBJ1-2 and V is TRBV19; 9 bases are a match to TRBD1. In germline, CDR1 is LNHDA, CDR2 SQIVND (reference sequence). The CDR3 consists of 15 residues. The trim removed 6 bases at V and 2 bases at J, leaving 7 bases unmatched. CDR3 in DNA: TGTGCCAGTAGGTACACAGGGGGCCCCAACTATGGCTACACCTTC. Its protein product is CASRYTGGPNYGYTF.

V gene TRBV10-1 combines with J gene TRBJ1-3, with a weak D call TRBD1 (6 bases). V dropped 1 base and J dropped 2 bases, with 18 bases sitting between them. This CDR3 has 18 residues. The germline CDR1 and CDR2 sequences are WNHNN and SYGVQD (reference sequence). The CDR3 DNA follows: TGCGCCAGCAGTGAGTTATGTACAGGGTTATTGGCTGGAAACACCATATATTTT. This codes for CASSELCTGLLAGNTIYF.

This chain uses TRBV6-5 with TRBJ1-1; 8 positions agree with TRBD1. This CDR3 has 14 residues. CDR1 and CDR2 from the germline V gene are MNHEY and SVGAGI. Unmatched junction bases numbered 6, after V lost 5 bases and J lost 4 bases. The CDR3 sequence: CASSKDREGTEAFF. The CDR3 bases are TGTGCCAGCAGTAAGGACAGGGAAGGCACTGAAGCTTTCTTT.

The chain recombines TRBV7-6 with TRBJ2-1, with D tentatively TRBD1 (5 bases). Germline V gene lookup returns CDR1 SGHVS and CDR2 FNYEAQ. CDR3 length: 17 residues. V dropped 1 base and J dropped 6 bases, with 19 bases sitting between them. This chain's CDR3 is CASSLVRRVDLFNEQFF. CDR3 in DNA: TGTGCCAGCAGCTTAGTGCGCAGGGTCGATCTTTTCAATGAGCAGTTCTTC.

J is TRBJ1-2 and V is TRBV2, with unresolved D. Trimming stripped 3 bases from V and 3 bases from J, with 14 bases between. This CDR3 spans 15 amino acids. CDR1 and CDR2 from the germline V gene are SNHLY and FYNNEI. The CDR3 sequence: CASSDRQVHYYGYTF. CDR3 sequence (DNA): TGTGCCAGCAGTGACAGGCAGGTCCACTACTATGGCTACACCTTC.

The table lists this clone with a count of one. This sequence joins TRBV5-1 and TRBJ2-5; D might be TRBD1 (5 bases). The CDR3 sequence is 15 residues long. Trimming took 0 bases from V and 5 from J, leaving 14 bases between them. CDR1 SGHRS and CDR2 YFSETQ come from the germline V gene. The CDR3 protein is CASSLAVRVGETQYF. The CDR3 nucleotides read TGCGCCAGCAGCTTGGCCGTCAGGGTCGGGGAGACCCAGTACTTC.

The V call is TRBV7-9, the J call TRBJ2-1; 9 bases align to TRBD2. Losses at the gene ends were 5 bases for V and 6 bases for J; bases not matched to a gene: 11. This CDR3 has 16 amino acids. Looked up from germline, CDR1 is SEHNR and CDR2 is FQNEAQ (reference sequence). CDR3 nucleotides: TGTGCCAGCAGCCCCATAGCGGGGGACACACTCAATGAGCAGTTCTTC. Translation gives CASSPIAGDTLNEQFF.

The V gene is TRBV5-1, the J gene TRBJ1-1; D is perhaps TRBD1 (5 bases). Trimming cost V 7 bases and J 0 bases, with 19 bases left between them. The CDR3 length is 16 residues. Germline lookup yields CDR1 SGHRS and CDR2 YFSETQ. The CDR3 here is CASHPKTASMNTEAFF. The CDR3 coding sequence is TGCGCCAGCCACCCCAAGACAGCGTCCATGAACACTGAAGCTTTCTTT.

V usage is TRBV18 and J usage is TRBJ1-1; 7 bases agree with TRBD1. CDR1 is KGHSH, CDR2 LQKENI, per germline. This CDR3 comprises 13 residues. Trimming at V came to 6 bases and at J to 1 base, leaving 2 bases not matched to a gene. The CDR3 sequence: CASSGQPNTEAFF. Here the CDR3 DNA reads TGTGCCAGCTCGGGACAGCCGAACACTGAAGCTTTCTTT. Complete variable domain (other parts from reference TRBV18 and TRBJ1-1): NAGVMQNPRHLVRRRGQEARLRCSPMKGHSHVYWYRQLPEEGLKFMVYLQKENIIDESGMPKERFSAEFPKEGPSILRIQQVVRGDSAAYFCASSGQPNTEAFFGQGTRLTVV.

The chain links TRBV10-2 to TRBJ2-7; D uncertain. CDR1 is WSHSY and CDR2 is SAAADI in the germline V gene. Trimming shortened V by 2 bases and J by 2 bases, and 7 bases separated the two germline ends. This CDR3 is built from 13 residues. The CDR3 loop is CASSEAVTYEQYF. The CDR3 region has the DNA TGCGCCAGCAGTGAGGCAGTGACCTACGAGCAGTACTTC.

In DNA form, the CDR3 reads TGTGCCAGCAGCCAGACTCTAGTGGACAGGGATCGGGAGACCCAGTACTTC. Amino acid sequence: CASSQTLVDRDRETQYF. The chain uses TRBV3-1 (or the pseudogene TRBV3-2) and TRBJ2-5; 8 positions agree with TRBD1. The CDR3 length is 17 residues. Per the germline V gene, CDR1 is LGHDT and CDR2 is YNNKEL (reference sequence). The junction had 14 bases not matched to a gene; V was cut back by 3 bases and J by 5 bases.

The chain carries TRBV6-5 and TRBJ2-7, with 12 nucleotides matching TRBD1. The V gene end was trimmed by 5 bases and the J gene end by 6 bases; junction bases not matched to a gene: 5. There are 14 residues in the CDR3. CDR1 and CDR2 (germline): MNHEY, SVGAGI. The CDR3 here is CASSTRDRGLEQYF. Here the CDR3 DNA reads TGTGCCAGCAGTACCCGGGACAGGGGGCTCGAGCAGTACTTC.

The chain couples TRBV6-2 or TRBV6-3 to TRBJ1-2; possibly TRBD1 for D (6 bases). CDR3 length: 13 amino acids. The V and J ends lost 5 bases and 3 bases respectively, with 10 bases between them. Germline values: CDR1 MNHEY, CDR2 SVGEGT. Here the CDR3 DNA reads TGTGCCAGCAGTGAGAGACAGGACTATGGCTACACCTTC. This gives the protein CASSERQDYGYTF.

This chain links TRBV19 with TRBJ2-3, with 9 bases identical to TRBD2. The CDR3 contains 16 residues. Trimming took 4 bases from V and 0 from J; bases not matched to a gene: 5. Per the germline V gene, CDR1 is LNHDA and CDR2 is SQIVND (reference sequence). CDR3 protein: CASSTAGGASTDTQYF. The CDR3 region has the DNA TGTGCCAGTAGTACCGCGGGGGGGGCTAGCACAGATACGCAGTATTTT.

The table lists this clone with a few counts. The gene calls are TRBV4-1 and TRBJ2-3; a weak D match, TRBD1 (5 bases). Germline V gene data show CDR1 as MGHRA and CDR2 as YSYEKL. The CDR3 extends over 16 amino acids. V was trimmed by 3 bases and J by 3 bases, leaving 16 bases between them. The CDR3 coding sequence is TGCGCCAGCAGCCACTCAGGGCCTAAACTAACAGATACGCAGTATTTT. Amino acids: CASSHSGPKLTDTQYF.

As DNA, the CDR3 is TGTGCCAGTAGTATCGGGGGACAGCAAATAGCCAAAAACATTCAGTACTTC. This gives the protein CASSIGGQQIAKNIQYF. This sequence joins TRBV19 and TRBJ2-4; D possibly corresponds to TRBD1 (7 bases). CDR1 is LNHDA and CDR2 is SQIVND in the germline V gene (reference sequence). The CDR3 has 17 residues. V lost 3 bases and J lost 0, with 15 bases in between.

This clone was seen once. The chain carries TRBV10-3 and TRBJ1-2, with TRBD1 as a possible D gene (5 bases). The CDR3 has 13 residues. Germline V CDR1 and CDR2: ENHRY, SYGVKD. V was clipped by 5 bases and J by 7 bases, with 14 bases between them. CDR3 sequence reads: CAISSGGNGGYTF. For the CDR3, the DNA is TGTGCCATCAGTAGCGGGGGTAACGGTGGCTACACCTTC.

V gene TRBV9 combines with J gene TRBJ2-2; 11 bases align to TRBD2. Germline V gene sequence: CDR1 SGDLS, CDR2 YYNGEE. The trim removed 3 bases at V and 7 bases at J, leaving 8 bases unmatched. This CDR3 has 16 residues. CDR3: CASSDGVAGGYGELFF. The CDR3 coding sequence is TGTGCCAGCAGCGACGGAGTAGCGGGGGGGTACGGGGAGCTGTTTTTT.

For the CDR3, the DNA is TGTGCCACCAGTGATGGGGGGACAGATAGCAATCAGCCCCAGCATTTT. Translated: CATSDGGTDSNQPQHF. This sequence joins TRBV24-1 and TRBJ1-5; 7 bases fit TRBD1. Losses at the gene ends were 3 bases for V and 0 bases for J; bases not matched to a gene: 4. The CDR3 loop spans 16 amino acids. Germline V gene lookup returns CDR1 KGHDR and CDR2 SFDVKD.

The chain carries TRBV7-2 and TRBJ1-3; perhaps TRBD1 as D (5 bases). The CDR3 extends over 17 amino acids. V shed 6 bases and J shed 3 bases, with 21 bases lying between them. Germline CDR1 is SGHTA and CDR2 is FQGNSA. In DNA, the CDR3 is TGTGCCAGCAGTCGAGGAGGGGATCATCCTGGTGGAAACACCATATATTTT. Its protein is CASSRGGDHPGGNTIYF.

V gene TRBV18 combines with J gene TRBJ2-3, with 11 nucleotides matching TRBD1. V shed 6 bases and J 3 bases; nucleotides not matched to a gene: 8. This CDR3 is built from 16 residues. Germline V gene sequence: CDR1 KGHSH, CDR2 LQKENI. The CDR3 coding sequence is TGTGCCAGCTCTGTCGTTGGGACAGGGGGTACAGATACGCAGTATTTT. This sequence encodes CASSVVGTGGTDTQYF.

The genes are TRBV9 and TRBJ2-5; 9 bases fit TRBD2. The CDR3 covers 16 residues. Germline V gene lookup returns CDR1 SGDLS and CDR2 YYNGEE. V lost 2 bases and J lost 2; bases outside the gene matches: 7. The CDR3 DNA reads as TGTGCCAGCAGCGTGGGAGCGGGGGGCCTACAAGAGACCCAGTACTTC. It specifies CASSVGAGGLQETQYF. Full variable domain (outside the CDR3, taken from reference TRBV9 and TRBJ2-5): DSGVTQTPKHLITATGQRVTLRCSPRSGDLSVYWYQQSLDQGLQFLIQYYNGEERAKGNILERFSAQQFPDLHSELNLSSLELGDSALYFCASSVGAGGLQETQYFGPGTRLLVL.